A single sample is the source of the 14 T cell receptor beta chains below, sequenced in a study of shared clonotypes between healthy human individuals. Repertoires were generated with immunoSEQ multiplex PCR, while TCRdb's copy carries only in-frame clones and drops some. The table includes approximately 640,000 clones, approximately 79% detected once. The sequencing input was memory CD4+ T cells sorted from blood. The subset is: CD45RA-negative fraction. Receptors originate from a woman in her thirties in good health.

The genes are TRBV18 and TRBJ2-5, with D perhaps assigned TRBD1 or TRBD2 (5 bases each). The V end was cut by 2 bases, the J end by 5 bases, with 12 bases between. The germline V gene encodes CDR1 KGHSH and CDR2 LQKENI. The CDR3 runs 14 residues. The CDR3 protein is CASSPMGDGETQYF. The CDR3 DNA reads TGTGCCAGCTCACCAATGGGGGACGGTGAGACCCAGTACTTC.

The chain combines TRBV15 with TRBJ2-5; no clear D. This CDR3 has 14 amino acids. Germline CDR1 reads LNHNV; CDR2 reads YYDKDF (reference sequence). Deletions cut 0 bases from V and 5 bases from J, with 10 bases between. The CDR3 DNA reads TGTGCCACCAGCAGAGATGGCTCCCCGGAGACCCAGTACTTC. This encodes CATSRDGSPETQYF.

The sample holds one count of this clone. The V and J genes are TRBV5-8 and TRBJ1-1; 7 positions match TRBD1. Germline CDR1 is SGHTS and CDR2 is YDEGEE. With V trimmed by 3 bases and J by 4 bases, 12 bases remained unmatched. The CDR3 is 16 residues long. CDR3 region: CASSSTRQGRGTEAFF. CDR3 nucleotide sequence: TGTGCCAGCAGCTCAACTAGACAGGGTAGGGGCACTGAAGCTTTCTTT.

This chain links TRBV9 with TRBJ2-5; D perhaps matches TRBD2 (6 bases). This CDR3 has 15 residues. Per germline, CDR1 SGDLS and CDR2 YYNGEE. V gave up 3 bases and J gave up 4 bases, with 16 bases separating them. This CDR3 is CASSAPVDGGETQYF. Here the CDR3 DNA reads TGTGCCAGCAGCGCTCCCGTGGACGGGGGAGAGACCCAGTACTTC.

Of note for this clone: A much larger clone differs from this one at a single base, so this may be a read error. Distinct nucleotide sequences in the sample also encode this CDR3. This rearrangement joins TRBV19 to TRBJ1-5; 8 bases fit TRBD1. Looked up from germline, CDR1 is LNHDA and CDR2 is SQIVND (reference sequence). The V segment lost 5 bases and the J segment 2 bases; nucleotides outside the gene matches: 2. This CDR3 spans 14 amino acids. In DNA form, the CDR3 reads TGTGCCAGTAGTCAGACAGGGGGCAATCAGCCCCAGCATTTT. This translates into CASSQTGGNQPQHF.

V usage is TRBV7-3 and J usage is TRBJ2-1; 7 positions match TRBD1. The CDR3 contains 14 residues. After removal of 1 base from V and 6 bases from J, the junction contained 3 bases not matched to a gene. Looked up from germline, CDR1 is SGHTA and CDR2 is FQGTGA. The DNA of the CDR3 is TGTGCCAGCAGCTTAAAAGGGGGCCTCAATGAGCAGTTCTTC. Translation: CASSLKGGLNEQFF.

This clone was seen just once. The rearrangement links TRBV11-2 to TRBJ1-2, with TRBD1 matching 7 bases. The junction had 6 bases not matched to a gene; V was cut back by 5 bases and J by 9 bases. The CDR3 has 12 amino acids. Per germline, CDR1 SGHAT and CDR2 FQNNGV. Here the CDR3 DNA reads TGTGCCAGCAGCGTTCGACAGGGACGCTACACCTTC. Its translation is CASSVRQGRYTF.

The V gene is TRBV5-5, the J gene TRBJ2-7; 10 bases line up with TRBD2. J gave up 2 bases and V 0 bases, and 8 bases lay outside the gene matches. Germline V CDR1 and CDR2: SGHKS, YYEKEE (reference sequence). The CDR3 totals 17 residues. CDR3 sequence: CASSLAGSLAGAYEQYF. The CDR3 DNA sequence: TGTGCCAGCAGCTTGGCCGGGAGTCTAGCGGGGGCCTACGAGCAGTACTTC.

The chain links TRBV15 to TRBJ2-7; TRBD1 matches 10 bases. After removal of 5 bases from V and 5 bases from J, the junction contained 6 bases not matched to a gene. Germline V CDR1 and CDR2: LNHNV, YYDKDF (reference sequence). CDR3 length: 14 residues. CDR3 amino acids: CATSARDRGDEQYF. DNA for the CDR3: TGTGCCACCAGCGCCCGGGACAGGGGTGACGAGCAGTACTTC.

This chain joins TRBV10-2 and TRBJ2-5; 11 bases match TRBD2. There are 14 residues in the CDR3. J was trimmed by 7 bases and V by 5 bases; bases with no gene match: 6. Germline V gene lookup returns CDR1 WSHSY and CDR2 SAAADI. The CDR3 sequence is CASSSSGRAGTQYF. For the CDR3, the DNA is TGCGCCAGCAGTAGTAGCGGGAGGGCCGGGACCCAGTACTTC.

The chain recombines TRBV11-2 with TRBJ2-1, with D possibly matching TRBD2 (5 bases). CDR1 is SGHAT and CDR2 is FQNNGV in the germline V gene. V was trimmed by 5 bases and J by 6 bases, leaving 17 bases between them. There are 15 residues in the CDR3. The CDR3 sequence is CASSQLGRVVNEQFF. The CDR3 DNA follows: TGTGCCAGCAGCCAATTAGGGCGGGTCGTCAATGAGCAGTTCTTC.

The chain couples TRBV10-3 to TRBJ1-5; D is undetermined. V was shortened by 5 bases and J by 5 bases, with 22 bases between the two germline ends. CDR1 is ENHRY, CDR2 SYGVKD, per germline. The CDR3 spans 17 residues. DNA for the CDR3: TGTGCCATCAGTAGAAAGGGCCGGGTTTTCTACCATCAGCCCCAGCATTTT. It translates to CAISRKGRVFYHQPQHF.

V and J are TRBV7-9 and TRBJ1-4; D is undetermined. CDR3 length: 17 residues. Germline V lookup: CDR1 SEHNR, CDR2 FQNEAQ (reference sequence). Trimming pared 0 bases from V and 8 bases from J, leaving 19 bases between. The CDR3 bases are TGTGCCAGCAGCTTAGCGTCGTCAGTACTGCGTAGCGAAAAACTGTTTTTT. Its translation is CASSLASSVLRSEKLFF.

As for this clone: This likely reflects a read error, since a far larger clone is one base away. This same CDR3 is encoded by further DNA sequences in the sample. The V and J genes are TRBV11-2 and TRBJ2-7; D might be TRBD2 (5 bases). There are 14 residues in the CDR3. Germline-derived CDR1 and CDR2 are SGHAT and FQNNGV. V lost 2 bases, J lost 0 bases, and 8 bases lay in between. The chain's CDR3 is CASSLQRDSYEQYF. The CDR3 DNA reads TGTGCCAGCAGCTTACAGAGGGACTCCTACGAGCAGTACTTC.